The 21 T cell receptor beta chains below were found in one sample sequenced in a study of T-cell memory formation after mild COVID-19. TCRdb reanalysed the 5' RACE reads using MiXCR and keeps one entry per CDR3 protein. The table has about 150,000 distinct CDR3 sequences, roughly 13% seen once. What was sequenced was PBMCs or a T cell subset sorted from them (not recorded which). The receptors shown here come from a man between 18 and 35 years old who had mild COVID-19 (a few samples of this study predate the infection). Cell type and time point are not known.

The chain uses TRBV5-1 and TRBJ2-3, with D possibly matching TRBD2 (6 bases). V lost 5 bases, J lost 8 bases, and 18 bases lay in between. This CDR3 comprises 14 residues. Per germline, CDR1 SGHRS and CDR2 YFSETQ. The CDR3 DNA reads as TGCGCCAGCAGGGTAACGGGGGACGGCGGTACGCAGTATTTT. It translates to CASRVTGDGGTQYF.

The DNA of the CDR3 is TGTGCCAGCAGGAGGGCTAGCGGGTACCAAGAGACCCAGTACTTC. It translates to CASRRASGYQETQYF. The rearrangement joins TRBV28 to TRBJ2-5; 8 bases are a match to TRBD2. Germline-derived CDR1 and CDR2 are MDHEN and SYDVKM. Unmatched junction bases numbered 6, after V lost 6 bases and J lost 0 bases. This CDR3 region has 15 residues.

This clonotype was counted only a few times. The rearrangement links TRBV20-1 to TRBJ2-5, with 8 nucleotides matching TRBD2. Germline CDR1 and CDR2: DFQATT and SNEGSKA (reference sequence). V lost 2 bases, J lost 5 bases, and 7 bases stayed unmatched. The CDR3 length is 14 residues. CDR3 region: CSARWRGEGETQYF. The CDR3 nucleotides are TGCAGTGCTAGATGGCGGGGGGAGGGGGAGACCCAGTACTTC.

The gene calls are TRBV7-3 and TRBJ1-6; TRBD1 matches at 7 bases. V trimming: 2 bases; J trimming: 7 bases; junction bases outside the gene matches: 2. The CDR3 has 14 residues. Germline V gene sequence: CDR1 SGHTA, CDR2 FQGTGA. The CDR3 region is CASSLSQGNSPLHF. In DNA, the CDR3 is TGTGCCAGCAGCTTATCACAGGGGAATTCACCCCTCCACTTT.

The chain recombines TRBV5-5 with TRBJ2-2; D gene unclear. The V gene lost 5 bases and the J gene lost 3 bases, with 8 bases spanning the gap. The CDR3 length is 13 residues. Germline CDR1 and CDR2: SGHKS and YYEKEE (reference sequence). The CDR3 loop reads CASRGFDTGELFF. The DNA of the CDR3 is TGTGCCAGCAGGGGGTTCGACACCGGGGAGCTGTTTTTT.

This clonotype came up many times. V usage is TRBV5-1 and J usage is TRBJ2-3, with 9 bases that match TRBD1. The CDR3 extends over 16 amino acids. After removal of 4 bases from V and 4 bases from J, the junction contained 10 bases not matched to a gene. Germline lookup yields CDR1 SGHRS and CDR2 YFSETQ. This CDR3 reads CASSDVTGGIADTQYF. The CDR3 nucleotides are TGCGCCAGCAGCGATGTAACAGGGGGCATCGCAGATACGCAGTATTTT.

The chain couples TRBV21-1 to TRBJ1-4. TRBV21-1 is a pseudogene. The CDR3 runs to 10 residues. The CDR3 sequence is CASGNEKLFF. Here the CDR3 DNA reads TGTGCCAGCGGTAATGAAAAACTGTTTTTT.

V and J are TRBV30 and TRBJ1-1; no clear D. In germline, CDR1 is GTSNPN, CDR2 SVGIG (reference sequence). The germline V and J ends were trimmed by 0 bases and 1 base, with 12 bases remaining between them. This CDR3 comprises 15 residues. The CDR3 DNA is TGTGCCTGGAGTGTACGTGCAGGTCAGAACACTGAAGCTTTCTTT. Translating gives CAWSVRAGQNTEAFF.

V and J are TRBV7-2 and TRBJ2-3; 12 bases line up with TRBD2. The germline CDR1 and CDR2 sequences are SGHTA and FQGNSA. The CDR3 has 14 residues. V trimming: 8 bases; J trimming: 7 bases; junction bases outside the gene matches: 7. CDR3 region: CASHPGLAGHTQYF. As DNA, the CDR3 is TGTGCCAGCCACCCCGGACTAGCGGGGCATACGCAGTATTTT.

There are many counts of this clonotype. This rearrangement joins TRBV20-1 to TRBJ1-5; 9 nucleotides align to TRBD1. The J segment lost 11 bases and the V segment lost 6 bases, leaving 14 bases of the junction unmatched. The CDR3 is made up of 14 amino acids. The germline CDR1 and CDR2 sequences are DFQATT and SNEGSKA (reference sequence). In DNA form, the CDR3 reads TGCAGTGCCGCCTCGGGACAGGGAATACGGTCCCAGCATTTT. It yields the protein CSAASGQGIRSQHF.

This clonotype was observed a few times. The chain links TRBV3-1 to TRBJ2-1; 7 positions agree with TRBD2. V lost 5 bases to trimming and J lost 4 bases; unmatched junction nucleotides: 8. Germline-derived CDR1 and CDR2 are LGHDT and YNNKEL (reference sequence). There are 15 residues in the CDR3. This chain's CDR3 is CASSFTSAGYNEQFF. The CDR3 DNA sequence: TGTGCCAGCAGCTTTACTAGCGCCGGTTACAATGAGCAGTTCTTC.

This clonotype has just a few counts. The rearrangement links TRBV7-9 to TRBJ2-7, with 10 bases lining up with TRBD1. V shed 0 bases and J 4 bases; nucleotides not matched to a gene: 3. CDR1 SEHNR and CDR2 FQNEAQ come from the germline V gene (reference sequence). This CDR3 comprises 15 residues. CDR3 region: CASSLAGTGEYEQYV. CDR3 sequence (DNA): TGTGCCAGCAGCTTAGCCGGGACAGGGGAATACGAGCAGTACGTC.

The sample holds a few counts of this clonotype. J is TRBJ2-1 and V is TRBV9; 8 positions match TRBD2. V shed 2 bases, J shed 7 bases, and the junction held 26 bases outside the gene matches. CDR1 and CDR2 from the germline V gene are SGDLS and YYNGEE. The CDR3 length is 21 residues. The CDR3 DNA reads TGTGCCAGCAGCGTGGGACCCATGGGCGGGGGGCCGACGCGTCAGATGAATGAGCAGTTCTTC. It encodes CASSVGPMGGGPTRQMNEQFF. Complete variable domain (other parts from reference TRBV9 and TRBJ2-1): DSGVTQTPKHLITATGQRVTLRCSPRSGDLSVYWYQQSLDQGLQFLIQYYNGEERAKGNILERFSAQQFPDLHSELNLSSLELGDSALYFCASSVGPMGGGPTRQMNEQFFGPGTRLTVL.

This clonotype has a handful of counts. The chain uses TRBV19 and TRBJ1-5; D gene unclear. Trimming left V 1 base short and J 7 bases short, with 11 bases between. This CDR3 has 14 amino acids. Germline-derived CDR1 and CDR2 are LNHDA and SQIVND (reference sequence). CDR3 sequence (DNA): TGTGCCAGTAGTATAGCCGGTTTTAGGCAGCCCCAGCATTTT. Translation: CASSIAGFRQPQHF.

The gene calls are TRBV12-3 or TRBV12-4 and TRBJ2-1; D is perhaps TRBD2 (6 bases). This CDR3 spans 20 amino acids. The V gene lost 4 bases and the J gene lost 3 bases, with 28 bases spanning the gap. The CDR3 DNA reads TGTGCCAGCAGTTCAACTCCCGGGGGTCCCCTAAGTCCCTACTACAATGAGCAGTTCTTC. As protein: CASSSTPGGPLSPYYNEQFF.

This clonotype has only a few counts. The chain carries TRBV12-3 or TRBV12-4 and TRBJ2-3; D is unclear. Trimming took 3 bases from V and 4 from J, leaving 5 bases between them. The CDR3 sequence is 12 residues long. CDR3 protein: CASSFFADTQYF. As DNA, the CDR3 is TGTGCCAGCAGTTTCTTCGCAGATACGCAGTATTTT.

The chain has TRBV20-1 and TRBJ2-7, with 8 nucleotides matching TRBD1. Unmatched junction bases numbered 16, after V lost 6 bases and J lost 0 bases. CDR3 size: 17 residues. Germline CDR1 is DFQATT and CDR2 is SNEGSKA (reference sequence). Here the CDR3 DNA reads TGCAGTGCCACAGGAGGACAGGGCCGAAGAGGCTCCTACGAGCAGTACGTC. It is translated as CSATGGQGRRGSYEQYV.

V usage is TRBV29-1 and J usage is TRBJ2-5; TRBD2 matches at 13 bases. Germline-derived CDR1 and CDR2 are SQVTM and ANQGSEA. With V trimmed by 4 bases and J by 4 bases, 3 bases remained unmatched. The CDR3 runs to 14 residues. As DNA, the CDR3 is TGCAGCGTTGCGGGACTAGCGGGATCAGAGACCCAGTACTTC. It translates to CSVAGLAGSETQYF.

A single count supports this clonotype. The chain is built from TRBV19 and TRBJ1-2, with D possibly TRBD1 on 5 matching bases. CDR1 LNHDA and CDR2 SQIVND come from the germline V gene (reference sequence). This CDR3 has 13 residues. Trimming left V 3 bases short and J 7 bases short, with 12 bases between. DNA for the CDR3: TGTGCCAGTAGTATCAACCAGGGCGGTGGCTACACCTTC. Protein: CASSINQGGGYTF.

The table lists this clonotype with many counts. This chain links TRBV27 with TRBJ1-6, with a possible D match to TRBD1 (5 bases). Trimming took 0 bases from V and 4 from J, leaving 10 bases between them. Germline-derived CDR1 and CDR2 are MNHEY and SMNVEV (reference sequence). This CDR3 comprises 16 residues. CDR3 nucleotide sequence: TGTGCCAGCAGTTTATCCCCAGGGTGGTATAATTCACCCCTCCACTTT. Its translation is CASSLSPGWYNSPLHF.

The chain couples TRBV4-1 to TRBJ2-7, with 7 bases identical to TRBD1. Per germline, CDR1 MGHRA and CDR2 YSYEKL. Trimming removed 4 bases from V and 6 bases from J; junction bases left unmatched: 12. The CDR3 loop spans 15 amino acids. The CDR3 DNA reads TGCGCCAGCAGCCGAACAACGCAGGGGGAAATCGAGCAGTACTTC. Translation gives CASSRTTQGEIEQYF.